The 30 T cell receptor beta chains reported below all come from one sample, sequenced in a study of blood T cell repertoires in COVID-19. The assay was immunoSEQ multiplex PCR, and TCRdb's table has in-frame clones only and misses some. Found here are 200,000 to 300,000 clones, 70% to 90% of them singletons; the top ten hold 0.7%. Sequences were obtained from peripheral blood. These receptors were obtained from a human donor in a cohort sampled during active COVID-19.

The gene calls are TRBV14 and TRBJ2-7, with 10 bases identical to TRBD1. The CDR3 runs 14 residues. After removal of 1 base from V and 4 bases from J, the junction contained 1 base not matched to a gene. The germline gives CDR1 SGHDN, CDR2 FVKESK. In DNA form, the CDR3 reads TGTGCCAGCAGCCAAGGACAGGGGGCTTACGAGCAGTACTTC. Translated, it gives CASSQGQGAYEQYF.

The V and J genes are TRBV28 and TRBJ1-6; 7 bases agree with TRBD1. This CDR3 contains 15 residues. The trim removed 4 bases at V and 6 bases at J, leaving 6 bases unmatched. Germline CDR1 MDHEN, CDR2 SYDVKM. This CDR3 is CASSYRQGFNSPLHF. In DNA form, the CDR3 reads TGTGCCAGCAGTTATAGACAGGGATTTAATTCACCCCTCCACTTT.

The V and J genes are TRBV5-1 and TRBJ2-7, with D unresolved. The CDR3 extends over 15 amino acids. Per germline, CDR1 SGHRS and CDR2 YFSETQ. V lost 5 bases and J lost 0, with 15 bases in between. DNA for the CDR3: TGCGCCAGCAGTAAAGAGCAGGTGAGCTCCTACGAGCAGTACTTC. This codes for CASSKEQVSSYEQYF.

Concerning this clone itself: Other DNA sequences within the sample encode an identical CDR3. This chain connects TRBV27 to TRBJ2-7; D ambiguous. The germline gives CDR1 MNHEY, CDR2 SMNVEV (reference sequence). V dropped 5 bases and J dropped 1 base, with 9 bases sitting between them. CDR3 length: 13 amino acids. The CDR3 sequence: CASSLRVSYEQYF. The CDR3 DNA is TGTGCCAGCAGTCTCCGAGTGTCCTACGAGCAGTACTTC.

The chain links TRBV6-2 or TRBV6-3 to TRBJ1-1; D may be TRBD1 (6 bases). CDR3 length: 17 residues. Trimming stripped 2 bases from V and 1 base from J, with 17 bases between. Germline V gene sequence: CDR1 MNHEY, CDR2 SVGEGT. The CDR3: CASSYPQQGTWNTEAFF. Written as DNA, the CDR3 is TGTGCCAGCAGTTACCCGCAACAGGGAACTTGGAACACTGAAGCTTTCTTT.

J is TRBJ2-7 and V is TRBV19; a weak D match, TRBD1 (6 bases). The V gene lost 5 bases and the J gene lost 2 bases, with 10 bases spanning the gap. The CDR3 sequence is 13 residues long. The germline V gene encodes CDR1 LNHDA and CDR2 SQIVND (reference sequence). The CDR3 region is CASSQGNTYEQYF. CDR3 coding DNA: TGTGCCAGTAGTCAGGGGAATACCTACGAGCAGTACTTC.

V gene TRBV9 combines with J gene TRBJ1-3, with no clear D. The V end lost 4 bases, the J end lost 7 bases, and 12 bases lay between the germline ends. This CDR3 comprises 13 residues. Germline-derived CDR1 and CDR2 are SGDLS and YYNGEE. The CDR3 sequence: CASSPRLSNTIYF. CDR3 bases: TGTGCCAGCAGCCCCCGACTGAGCAACACCATATATTTT.

This clone was counted only a few times. The genes are TRBV2 and TRBJ1-1; TRBD1 might be the D (6 bases). Trimming shortened V by 6 bases and J by 1 base, and 12 bases separated the two germline ends. This CDR3 spans 14 amino acids. Germline loops: CDR1 SNHLY, CDR2 FYNNEI. CDR3 amino acids: CASSSQGSNTEAFF. CDR3 nucleotides: TGTGCCAGCAGCAGCCAGGGGTCGAACACTGAAGCTTTCTTT.

The chain carries TRBV28 and TRBJ1-1; 9 bases agree with TRBD1. The V and J ends lost 5 bases and 6 bases, in that order; junction bases with no gene match: 10. The CDR3 runs 15 residues. In germline, CDR1 is MDHEN, CDR2 SYDVKM. DNA for the CDR3: TGTGCCAGCAGTGCTCCGGGACAGGGAAAAGCTGAAGCTTTCTTT. This sequence encodes CASSAPGQGKAEAFF.

This clone was recorded once. V gene TRBV28 combines with J gene TRBJ1-2; D remains unclear. Germline CDR1 reads MDHEN; CDR2 reads SYDVKM. This CDR3 has 12 residues. Deletions cut 6 bases from V and 4 bases from J, with 9 bases between. In DNA, the CDR3 is TGTGCCAGCAGATCCCCAATCTATGGCTACACCTTC. This translates into CASRSPIYGYTF.

The rearrangement joins TRBV4-3 to TRBJ2-1; D ambiguous. The CDR3 extends over 15 amino acids. Looked up from germline, CDR1 is LGHNA and CDR2 is YSLEER. V was pared by 0 bases and J by 7 bases, with 13 bases between. CDR3 nucleotide sequence: TGCGCCAGCAGCCAAGAGGCGCAGGCTCGGAATGAGCAGTTCTTC. Translated: CASSQEAQARNEQFF.

In its sample, this clone was seen once. V and J are TRBV5-5 and TRBJ1-1; D not certain. Germline CDR1 SGHKS, CDR2 YYEKEE (reference sequence). V gave up 4 bases and J gave up 1 base, with 17 bases separating them. The CDR3 is 16 residues long. The CDR3 region has the DNA TGTGCCAGCAGCCTTAATAGCGACATCCAGAACACTGAAGCTTTCTTT. It yields the protein CASSLNSDIQNTEAFF.

The chain recombines TRBV9 with TRBJ1-2; the match to TRBD1 covers 10 bases. The CDR3 is 15 amino acids. Trimming took 3 bases from V and 0 from J; bases not matched to a gene: 2. Per the germline V gene, CDR1 is SGDLS and CDR2 is YYNGEE. DNA of the CDR3: TGTGCCAGCAGCGGGGACAGGGGTTCTAACTATGGCTACACCTTC. It codes for CASSGDRGSNYGYTF.

The V call is TRBV28, the J call TRBJ2-5; weak D call: TRBD1 (5 bases). Trimming took 10 bases from V and 5 from J, leaving 26 bases between them. Germline CDR1 is MDHEN and CDR2 is SYDVKM. The CDR3 is 16 residues long. CDR3 residues: CATSGAAHLLWETQYF. The CDR3 nucleotides are TGTGCCACCTCTGGGGCAGCCCACCTCCTATGGGAGACCCAGTACTTC.

This clone was observed once. The chain recombines TRBV7-2 with TRBJ1-1; a weak D match, TRBD1 (6 bases). The CDR3 spans 15 residues. Looked up from germline, CDR1 is SGHTA and CDR2 is FQGNSA. Trimming took off 5 bases at V and 5 bases at J, with 18 bases between the two ends. Here the CDR3 reads CASSATPGVGTEAFF. Written as DNA, the CDR3 is TGTGCCAGCAGCGCAACTCCAGGGGTCGGGACTGAAGCTTTCTTT.

The chain joins TRBV19 to TRBJ1-5; the D is unclear. The V gene lost 7 bases and the J gene lost 15 bases, with 13 bases spanning the gap. CDR3 length: 10 amino acids. Per the germline V gene, CDR1 is LNHDA and CDR2 is SQIVND (reference sequence). CDR3 coding DNA: TGTGCCAGTAATGCTGCCGAGTGGCATTTT. Encoded protein: CASNAAEWHF.

The CDR3, as DNA: TGTGCCAGCTCACTCTGGACAGGACTTTACCAAGAGACCCAGTACTTC. It specifies CASSLWTGLYQETQYF. The chain has TRBV9 and TRBJ2-5, with 7 bases identical to TRBD1. Germline V gives CDR1 SGDLS, CDR2 YYNGEE. Trimming at V came to 7 bases and at J to 0 bases, leaving 12 bases not matched to a gene. The CDR3 runs to 16 residues.

The V gene is TRBV12-3 or TRBV12-4, the J gene TRBJ1-2; D ambiguous. V dropped 2 bases and J dropped 4 bases, with 8 bases sitting between them. CDR3 size: 13 residues. The CDR3 region is CASSLPGFYGYTF. CDR3 nucleotides: TGTGCCAGCAGTTTACCGGGATTCTATGGCTACACCTTC.

The rearrangement links TRBV27 to TRBJ1-1, with D perhaps matching TRBD1 (6 bases). The ends were cut back, 2 bases at V and 6 bases at J, with 10 bases in the middle. This CDR3 has 13 residues. The V gene's germline CDR1 is MNHEY and CDR2 SMNVEV (reference sequence). The CDR3 region has the DNA TGTGCCAGCAGTTTAACAGGGATGGCTGAAGCTTTCTTT. It is translated as CASSLTGMAEAFF.

This clone was seen a few times. The J gene is TRBJ1-1, the V gene TRBV6-6; the match to TRBD1 covers 7 bases. Germline assignment: CDR1 MNHNY and CDR2 SVGAGI (reference sequence). The CDR3 consists of 13 residues. V lost 4 bases to trimming and J lost 5 bases; unmatched junction nucleotides: 4. The CDR3 protein is CASSFDRETEAFF. CDR3 nucleotide sequence: TGTGCCAGCAGTTTCGACAGGGAAACTGAAGCTTTCTTT.

The gene calls are TRBV7-9 and TRBJ1-1, with TRBD1 matching 12 bases. CDR1 and CDR2 (germline): SEHNR, FQNEAQ (reference sequence). This CDR3 has 14 amino acids. V lost 4 bases to trimming and J lost 7 bases; unmatched junction nucleotides: 4. CDR3 coding DNA: TGTGCCAGCAGCTCCGGGACAGGGGGCATTGAAGCTTTCTTT. Translated, it gives CASSSGTGGIEAFF.

The chain joins TRBV12-5 to TRBJ1-6; 7 nucleotides line up with TRBD1. The CDR3 length is 14 residues. Losses at the gene ends were 2 bases for V and 10 bases for J; bases not matched to a gene: 5. CDR1 is LGHNT and CDR2 is FRNRAP in the germline V gene. The CDR3 loop is CASGLTDRESPLHF. CDR3 coding DNA: TGTGCTAGTGGTTTGACCGACAGGGAATCACCCCTCCACTTT.

The chain joins TRBV25-1 to TRBJ1-1, with 9 bases that match TRBD1. The germline V gene has CDR1 MGHDK and CDR2 SYGVNS. The CDR3 covers 15 residues. With 3 bases clipped from V and 3 bases from J, the junction kept 5 bases outside the gene matches. As DNA, the CDR3 is TGTGCCAGCAGTGAGGGACAGGGATTTGACACTGAAGCTTTCTTT. Its protein is CASSEGQGFDTEAFF.

CDR3 loop: CASSLMGGEGQETQYF. CDR3 DNA sequence: TGTGCCAGCAGCCTCATGGGGGGAGAGGGACAAGAGACCCAGTACTTC. The J gene is TRBJ2-5, the V gene TRBV21-1; the table calls TRBD2, which could not be checked here. TRBV21-1 is shown as a pseudogene. There are 16 residues in the CDR3.

The chain uses TRBV12-3 or TRBV12-4 and TRBJ2-1, with D possibly TRBD1 on 6 matching bases. This CDR3 has 13 residues. The V end was cut by 3 bases, the J end by 9 bases, with 12 bases between. CDR3 sequence (DNA): TGTGCCAGCAGTTTGCAGGGGTTGAGTGAGCAGTTCTTC. It is translated as CASSLQGLSEQFF.

This clone was counted a single time. The chain combines TRBV24-1 with TRBJ1-1, with 9 bases identical to TRBD1. Germline CDR1 KGHDR, CDR2 SFDVKD. The CDR3 covers 15 residues. V shed 10 bases and J 4 bases; nucleotides not matched to a gene: 12. The CDR3 loop is CATAGTGTFGTEAFF. CDR3 bases: TGTGCCACAGCCGGGACAGGGACTTTCGGCACTGAAGCTTTCTTT.

The rearrangement links TRBV7-2 to TRBJ2-1; 12 nucleotides match TRBD2. Trimming cost V 3 bases and J 2 bases; bases outside gene matches: 2. Germline CDR1 and CDR2: SGHTA and FQGNSA. This CDR3 is 16 amino acids long. The CDR3 protein is CASSFGTSGPYNEQFF. In DNA, the CDR3 is TGTGCCAGCAGCTTTGGGACTAGCGGGCCCTACAATGAGCAGTTCTTC.

CDR3 nucleotides: TGTGCCAGCAGCTTTACAGGAAACTATGGCTACACCTTC. It translates to CASSFTGNYGYTF. The chain joins TRBV5-6 to TRBJ1-2; D is perhaps TRBD1 (5 bases). V lost 2 bases and J 2 bases, leaving 7 bases between the germline ends. Germline CDR1 SGHDT, CDR2 YYEEEE. The CDR3 has 13 residues.

This chain links TRBV5-1 with TRBJ1-1; D is undetermined. The CDR3 runs to 16 residues. Germline-derived CDR1 and CDR2 are SGHRS and YFSETQ. Trimming shortened V by 0 bases and J by 5 bases, and 17 bases separated the two germline ends. The CDR3 region is CASSLGVRGYGTEAFF. The DNA of the CDR3 is TGCGCCAGCAGCTTGGGGGTGCGTGGGTACGGGACTGAAGCTTTCTTT.

V gene TRBV7-9 combines with J gene TRBJ2-1, with 7 bases matching TRBD2. Germline trimming cut 0 bases from V and 7 bases from J; bases unmatched to any gene: 3. There are 14 residues in the CDR3. Germline loops: CDR1 SEHNR, CDR2 FQNEAQ (reference sequence). The DNA for the CDR3 is TGTGCCAGCAGCTTAGCGGCTAGCGGAAATGAGCAGTTCTTC. This encodes CASSLAASGNEQFF.